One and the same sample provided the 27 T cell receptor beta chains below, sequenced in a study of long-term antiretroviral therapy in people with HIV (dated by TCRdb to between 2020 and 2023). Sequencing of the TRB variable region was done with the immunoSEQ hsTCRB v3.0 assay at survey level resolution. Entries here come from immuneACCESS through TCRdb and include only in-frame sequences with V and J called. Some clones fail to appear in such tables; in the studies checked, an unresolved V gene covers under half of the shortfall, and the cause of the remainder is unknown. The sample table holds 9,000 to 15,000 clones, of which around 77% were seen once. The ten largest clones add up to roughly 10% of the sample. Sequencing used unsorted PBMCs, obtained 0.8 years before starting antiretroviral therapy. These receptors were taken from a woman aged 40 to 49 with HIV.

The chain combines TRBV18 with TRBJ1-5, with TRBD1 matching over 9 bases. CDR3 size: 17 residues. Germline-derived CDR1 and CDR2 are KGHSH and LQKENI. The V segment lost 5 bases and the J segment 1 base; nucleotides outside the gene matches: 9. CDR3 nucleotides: TGTGCCAGCTCAGAGGGACAGGGAATCAAAAGCAATCAGCCCCAGCATTTT. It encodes CASSEGQGIKSNQPQHF.

CDR3 DNA sequence: TGTGCCAGTAATGGCAGGATACTGAACACTGAAGCTTTCTTT. It yields the protein CASNGRILNTEAFF. V usage is TRBV19 and J usage is TRBJ1-1; D is unclear. With 7 bases removed from V and 0 bases from J, the gap between germline ends came to 12 bases. The CDR3 has 14 amino acids. CDR1 and CDR2 from the germline V gene are LNHDA and SQIVND (reference sequence). Variable domain in full (rest from reference TRBV19 and TRBJ1-1): DGGITQSPKYLFRKEGQNVTLSCEQNLNHDAMYWYRQDPGQGLRLIYYSQIVNDFQKGDIAEGYSVSREKKESFPLTVTSAQKNPTAFYLCASNGRILNTEAFFGQGTRLTVV.

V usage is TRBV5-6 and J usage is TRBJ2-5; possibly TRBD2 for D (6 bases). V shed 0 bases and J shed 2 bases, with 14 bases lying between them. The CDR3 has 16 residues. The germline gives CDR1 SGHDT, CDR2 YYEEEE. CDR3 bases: TGTGCCAGCAGCTTGGCCGGGGGAGGCCCACAAGAGACCCAGTACTTC. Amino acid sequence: CASSLAGGGPQETQYF.

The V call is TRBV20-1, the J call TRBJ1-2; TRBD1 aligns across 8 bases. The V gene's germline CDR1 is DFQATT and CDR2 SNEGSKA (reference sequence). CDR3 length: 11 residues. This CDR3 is CAGGRDYGYTF. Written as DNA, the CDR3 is TGCGCAGGGGGCAGGGATTATGGCTACACCTTC.

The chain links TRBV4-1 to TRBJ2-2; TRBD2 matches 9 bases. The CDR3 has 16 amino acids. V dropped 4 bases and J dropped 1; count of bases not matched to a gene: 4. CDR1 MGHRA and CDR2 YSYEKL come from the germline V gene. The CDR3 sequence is CASSLATSGNTGELFF. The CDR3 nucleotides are TGCGCCAGCAGCCTGGCGACTAGCGGGAACACCGGGGAGCTGTTTTTT.

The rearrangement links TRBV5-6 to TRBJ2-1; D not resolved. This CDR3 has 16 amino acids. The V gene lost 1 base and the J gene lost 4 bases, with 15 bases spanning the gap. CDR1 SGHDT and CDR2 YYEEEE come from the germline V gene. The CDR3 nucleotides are TGTGCCAGCAGCTTGCTGACCTTCGTCGGGTACAATGAGCAGTTCTTC. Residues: CASSLLTFVGYNEQFF.

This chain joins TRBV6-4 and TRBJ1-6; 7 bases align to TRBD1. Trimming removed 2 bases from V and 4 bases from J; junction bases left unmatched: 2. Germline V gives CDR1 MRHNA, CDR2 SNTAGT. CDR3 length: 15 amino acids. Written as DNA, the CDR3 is TGTGCCAGCAGTGACCTCAGGGGGTATAATTCACCCCTCCACTTT. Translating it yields CASSDLRGYNSPLHF.

The CDR3 protein is CASSFPSQPQHF. DNA of the CDR3: TGTGCCAGCAGTTTCCCCAGTCAGCCCCAGCATTTT. This chain uses TRBV28 with TRBJ1-5; D not certain. The CDR3 length is 12 residues. V lost 3 bases and J 6 bases, leaving 6 bases between the germline ends. Germline V lookup: CDR1 MDHEN, CDR2 SYDVKM.

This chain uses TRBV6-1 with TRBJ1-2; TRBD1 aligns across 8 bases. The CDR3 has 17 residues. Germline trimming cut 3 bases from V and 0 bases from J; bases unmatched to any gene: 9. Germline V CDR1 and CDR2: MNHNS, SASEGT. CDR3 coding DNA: TGTGCCAGCAGTGATCCCAGCAGGGGGCTGACTAACTATGGCTACACCTTC. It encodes CASSDPSRGLTNYGYTF.

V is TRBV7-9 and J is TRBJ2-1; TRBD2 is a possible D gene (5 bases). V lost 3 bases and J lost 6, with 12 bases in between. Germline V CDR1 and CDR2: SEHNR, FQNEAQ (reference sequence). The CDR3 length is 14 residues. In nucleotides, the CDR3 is TGTGCCAGCAGCTTTTTACGGGATTTCAATGAGCAGTTCTTC. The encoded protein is CASSFLRDFNEQFF. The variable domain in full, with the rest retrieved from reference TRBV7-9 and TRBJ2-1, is DTGVSQNPRHKITKRGQNVTFRCDPISEHNRLYWYRQTLGQGPEFLTYFQNEAQLEKSRLLSDRFSAERPKGSFSTLEIQRTEQGDSAMYLCASSFLRDFNEQFFGPGTRLTVL.

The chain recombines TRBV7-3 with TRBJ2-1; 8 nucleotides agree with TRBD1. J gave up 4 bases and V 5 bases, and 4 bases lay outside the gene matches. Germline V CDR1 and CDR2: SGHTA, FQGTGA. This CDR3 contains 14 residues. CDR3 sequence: CASSPGQGYNEQFF. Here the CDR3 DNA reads TGTGCCAGCAGCCCCGGACAGGGATACAATGAGCAGTTCTTC. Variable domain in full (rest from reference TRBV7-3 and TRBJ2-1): GAGVSQTPSNKVTEKGKYVELRCDPISGHTALYWYRQSLGQGPEFLIYFQGTGAADDSGLPNDRFFAVRPEGSVSTLKIQRTERGDSAVYLCASSPGQGYNEQFFGPGTRLTVL.

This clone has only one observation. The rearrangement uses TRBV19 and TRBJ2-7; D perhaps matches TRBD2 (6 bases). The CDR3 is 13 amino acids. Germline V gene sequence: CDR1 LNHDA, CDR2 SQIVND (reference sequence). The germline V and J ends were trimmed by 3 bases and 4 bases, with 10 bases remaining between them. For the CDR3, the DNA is TGTGCCAGTAGTATCCTGGGAGGATACGAGCAGTACTTC. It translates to CASSILGGYEQYF.

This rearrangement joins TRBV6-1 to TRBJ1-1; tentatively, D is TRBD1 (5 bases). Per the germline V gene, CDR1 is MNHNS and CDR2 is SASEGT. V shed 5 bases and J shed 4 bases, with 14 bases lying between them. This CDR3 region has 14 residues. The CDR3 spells CASSPRGGGTEAFF. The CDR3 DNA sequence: TGTGCCAGCAGTCCCCGGGGGGGTGGCACTGAAGCTTTCTTT.

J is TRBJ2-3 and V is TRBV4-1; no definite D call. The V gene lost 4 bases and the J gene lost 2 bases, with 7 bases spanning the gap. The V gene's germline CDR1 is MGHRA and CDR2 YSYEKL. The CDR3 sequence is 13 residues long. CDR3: CASSLGSTDTQYF. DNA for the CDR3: TGCGCCAGCAGCCTAGGGTCCACAGATACGCAGTATTTT.

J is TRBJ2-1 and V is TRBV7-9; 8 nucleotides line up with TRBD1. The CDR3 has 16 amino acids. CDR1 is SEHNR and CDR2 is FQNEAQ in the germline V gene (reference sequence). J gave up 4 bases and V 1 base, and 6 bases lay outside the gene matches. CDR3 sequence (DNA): TGTGCCAGCAGCTTAGTTAGGGACAGGCTATACAATGAGCAGTTCTTC. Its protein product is CASSLVRDRLYNEQFF.

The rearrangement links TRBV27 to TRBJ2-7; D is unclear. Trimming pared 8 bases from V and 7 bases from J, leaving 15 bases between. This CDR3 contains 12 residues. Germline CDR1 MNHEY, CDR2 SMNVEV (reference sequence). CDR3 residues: CASLSSRNEQYF. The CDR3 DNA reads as TGTGCCAGCCTTAGCTCCCGTAATGAGCAGTACTTC.

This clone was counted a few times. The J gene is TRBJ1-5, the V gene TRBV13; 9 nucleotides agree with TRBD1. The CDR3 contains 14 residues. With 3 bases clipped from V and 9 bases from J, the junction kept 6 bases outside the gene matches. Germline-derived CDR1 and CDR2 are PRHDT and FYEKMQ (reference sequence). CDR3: CASSLGQGSRPQHF. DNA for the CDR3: TGTGCCAGCAGCTTGGGACAGGGTAGTAGGCCCCAGCATTTT.

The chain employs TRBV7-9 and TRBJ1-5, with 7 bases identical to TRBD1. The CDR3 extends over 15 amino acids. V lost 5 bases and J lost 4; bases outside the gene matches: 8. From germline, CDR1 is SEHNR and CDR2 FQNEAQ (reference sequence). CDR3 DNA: TGTGCCAGCAGCGAGACAGGGTATACAAATCAGCCCCAGCATTTT. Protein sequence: CASSETGYTNQPQHF.

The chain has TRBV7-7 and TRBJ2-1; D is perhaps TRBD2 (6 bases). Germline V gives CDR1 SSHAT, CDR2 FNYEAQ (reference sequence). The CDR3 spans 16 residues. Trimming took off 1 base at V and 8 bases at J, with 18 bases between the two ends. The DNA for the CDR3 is TGTGCCAGCAGCTTAGACCCGGGAGTAAGGTCGGATGAGCAGTTCTTC. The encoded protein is CASSLDPGVRSDEQFF. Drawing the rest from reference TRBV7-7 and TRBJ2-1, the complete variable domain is GAGVSQSPRYKVTKRGQDVTLRCDPISSHATLYWYQQALGQGPEFLTYFNYEAQPDKSGLPSDRFSAERPEGSISTLTIQRTEQRDSAMYRCASSLDPGVRSDEQFFGPGTRLTVL.

The CDR3 spells CAISPKPGTSTDTQYF. Written as DNA, the CDR3 is TGTGCCATCAGTCCTAAGCCGGGGACTAGCACAGATACGCAGTATTTT. V gene TRBV10-3 combines with J gene TRBJ2-3, with a tentative D call TRBD2 (6 bases). CDR1 ENHRY and CDR2 SYGVKD come from the germline V gene. This CDR3 has 16 amino acids. Trimming took off 5 bases at V and 0 bases at J, with 15 bases between the two ends.

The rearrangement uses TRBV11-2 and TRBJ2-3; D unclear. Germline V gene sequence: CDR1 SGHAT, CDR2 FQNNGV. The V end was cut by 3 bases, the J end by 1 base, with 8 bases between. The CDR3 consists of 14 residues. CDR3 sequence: CASSFHIRTDTQYF. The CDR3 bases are TGTGCCAGCAGCTTCCACATCCGCACAGATACGCAGTATTTT.

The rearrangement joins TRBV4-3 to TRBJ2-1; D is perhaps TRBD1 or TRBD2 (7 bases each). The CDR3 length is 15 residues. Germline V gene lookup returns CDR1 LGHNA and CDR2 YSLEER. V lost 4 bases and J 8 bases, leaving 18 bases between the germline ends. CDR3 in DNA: TGCGCCAGCAGCCTGGGGACAGCGGCGGGGGATGAGCAGTTCTTC. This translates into CASSLGTAAGDEQFF.

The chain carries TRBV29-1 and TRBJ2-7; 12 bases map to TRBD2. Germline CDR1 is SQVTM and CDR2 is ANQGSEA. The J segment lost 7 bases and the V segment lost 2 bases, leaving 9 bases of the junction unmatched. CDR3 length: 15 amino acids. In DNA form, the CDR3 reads TGCAGCGTTGAATCAAGACTAGCGGGAGAGAAAGAGCAGTACTTC. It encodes CSVESRLAGEKEQYF.

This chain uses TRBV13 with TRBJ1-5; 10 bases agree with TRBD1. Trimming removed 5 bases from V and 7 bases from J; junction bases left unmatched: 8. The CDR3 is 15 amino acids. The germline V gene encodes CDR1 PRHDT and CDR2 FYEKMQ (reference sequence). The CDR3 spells CASSMGQGLGQPQHF. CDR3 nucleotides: TGTGCCAGCAGCATGGGACAGGGGCTTGGACAGCCCCAGCATTTT. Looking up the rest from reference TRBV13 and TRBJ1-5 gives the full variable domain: AAGVIQSPRHLIKEKRETATLKCYPIPRHDTVYWYQQGPGQDPQFLISFYEKMQSDKGSIPDRFSAQQFSDYHSELNMSSLELGDSALYFCASSMGQGLGQPQHFGDGTRLSIL.

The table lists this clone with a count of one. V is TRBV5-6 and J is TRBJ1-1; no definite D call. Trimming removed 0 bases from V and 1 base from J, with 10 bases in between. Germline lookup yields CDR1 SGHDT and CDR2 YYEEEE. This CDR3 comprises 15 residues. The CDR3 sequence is CASSLVQDWNTEAFF. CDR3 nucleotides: TGTGCCAGCAGCTTGGTTCAGGATTGGAACACTGAAGCTTTCTTT.

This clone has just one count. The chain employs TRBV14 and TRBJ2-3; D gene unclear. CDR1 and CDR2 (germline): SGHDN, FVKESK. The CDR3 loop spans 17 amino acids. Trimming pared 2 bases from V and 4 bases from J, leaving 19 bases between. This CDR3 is CASSQRPKVYGADTQYF. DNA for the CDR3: TGTGCCAGCAGCCAACGTCCAAAGGTATATGGAGCAGATACGCAGTATTTT.

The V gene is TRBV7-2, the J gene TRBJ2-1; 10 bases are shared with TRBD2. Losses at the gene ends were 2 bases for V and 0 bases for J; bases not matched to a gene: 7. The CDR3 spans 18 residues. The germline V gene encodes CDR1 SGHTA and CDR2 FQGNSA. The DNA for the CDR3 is TGTGCCAGCAGCTTACCAGCGGGAGGGCCGAGCTCCTACAATGAGCAGTTCTTC. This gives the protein CASSLPAGGPSSYNEQFF.